This T cell receptor beta chain was documented in a study of neoadjuvant anti-PD-1 for oral cavity cancer. General study findings and limits: Post-nivolumab, blood T cell clonality was significantly elevated in non-responders.

The germline CDR1 and CDR2 sequences are SGHTA and FQGNSA. V shed 5 bases, J shed 4 bases, and the junction held 7 bases outside the gene matches. CDR3 length: 15 residues. About this clone itself: The antigen remains unidentified.

Time point of the sample: after neoadjuvant nivolumab, at surgical resection. Patients were newly diagnosed with stage II-IVA oral cavity squamous cell carcinoma without prior systemic or radiation treatment. PBMC libraries mostly used around 500 ng of input genomic DNA, with six replicates per sample. The method was immunoSEQ multiplex PCR; TCRdb's version includes in-frame clones alone and lacks a portion of them. The sample has about 14,000 clones; just under 75% are singletons. The rearrangement joins TRBV7-2 to TRBJ2-3; 9 bases match TRBD2. This clonotype was obtained from a person aged 40 to 85 with oral cavity squamous cell carcinoma. The sample consisted of PBMCs, taken after nivolumab (anti-PD-1) treatment. The CDR3 reads CASSPKRGVPDTQYF. The CDR3 DNA sequence: TGTGCCAGCAGCCCGAAGCGGGGGGTCCCAGATACGCAGTATTTT.